This is a list of T cell receptor beta chains from one sample in a study of cytomegalovirus exposure and HLA in healthy donors. Measured with immunoSEQ multiplex PCR; TCRdb has only the in-frame clones, and not every one. The sample has roughly 150,000 clones, around nine tenths seen once. The sequenced sample was PBMCs. These receptor sequences come from a woman aged 18-29 years in good health and CMV-seropositive. CDR3s include the opening cysteine and the closing phenylalanine or tryptophan. The D gene is left open where the match is weak. Some rows have no size entry. The others give once, few or many, or a class for an expanded clone.

V	J	D	size	CDR3	DNA
TRBV5-6	TRBJ1-2	.	.	CASSFATEISLGYTF	TGTGCCAGCAGCTTTGCGACAGAAATCTCCCTTGGCTACACCTTC
TRBV4-2	TRBJ1-1	.	.	CASSRWRGETEAFF	TGTGCCAGCAGCCGATGGAGGGGCGAGACTGAAGCTTTCTTT
TRBV27	TRBJ2-6	.	.	CASRSGSGANVLTF	TGTGCCAGCAGATCGGGGTCTGGGGCCAACGTCCTGACTTTC
TRBV30	TRBJ2-1	.	.	CAWSVRSGRAYNEQFF	TGTGCCTGGAGTGTACGGTCCGGGAGAGCCTACAATGAGCAGTTCTTC
TRBV7-2	TRBJ1-1	.	.	CASSLSAEAFF	TGTGCCAGCAGCTTATCTGCTGAAGCTTTCTTT
TRBV27	TRBJ1-4	.	.	CASSTTNEKLFF	TGTGCCAGCAGCACAACTAATGAAAAACTGTTTTTT
TRBV6-5	TRBJ2-3	TRBD2	few	CASSYWVAGADTQYF	TGTGCCAGCAGTTACTGGGTAGCGGGCGCAGATACGCAGTATTTT
TRBV2	TRBJ2-1	TRBD2	.	CASNRGTSGKNEQFF	TGTGCCAGCAACCGGGGGACTAGCGGGAAGAATGAGCAGTTCTTC
TRBV6-8	TRBJ2-7	.	.	CASRPTLSYEQYF	TGTGCCAGCAGGCCGACACTTTCCTACGAGCAGTACTTC
TRBV4-3	TRBJ1-4	.	.	CASSQDRSTNEKLFF	TGCGCCAGCAGCCAAGACAGGTCGACTAATGAAAAACTGTTTTTT
TRBV28	TRBJ1-3	.	.	CASSSLGDSASGNTIYF	TGTGCCAGCAGTTCCCTCGGGGACTCTGCATCAGGAAACACCATATATTTT
TRBV9	TRBJ2-7	TRBD1	.	CASSVDPGQGAYEQYF	TGTGCCAGCAGCGTTGATCCGGGACAGGGGGCCTACGAGCAGTACTTC
TRBV14	TRBJ2-1	.	.	CASSQLALDEQFF	TGTGCCAGCAGCCAACTAGCGCTCGATGAGCAGTTCTTC
TRBV2	TRBJ2-1	.	.	CASSMTRDGEQFF	TGTGCCAGCAGCATGACTAGAGACGGGGAGCAGTTCTTC
TRBV18	TRBJ1-1	.	.	CASSPPGQGHGNTEAFF	TGTGCCAGCTCACCACCGGGGCAAGGACACGGTAACACTGAAGCTTTCTTT
TRBV12-5	TRBJ2-5	TRBD1	.	CASGGGQAETQYF	TGTGCTAGTGGGGGGGGACAGGCAGAGACCCAGTACTTC
TRBV5-4	TRBJ2-7	TRBD1	.	CASSLAGTGYEQYF	TGTGCCAGCAGCTTGGCCGGGACAGGCTACGAGCAGTACTTC
TRBV30	TRBJ2-1	TRBD2	.	CAWVAAGAGYNEQFF	TGTGCCTGGGTAGCAGCGGGAGCGGGATACAATGAGCAGTTCTTC
TRBV7-2	TRBJ2-7	TRBD2	.	CASSLVRLADSYEQYF	TGTGCCAGCAGCTTAGTTAGACTAGCGGACTCCTACGAGCAGTACTTC
TRBV27	TRBJ2-3	.	.	CASSLFRSSENTDTQYF	TGTGCCAGCAGTTTATTTCGGTCTAGCGAGAACACAGATACGCAGTATTTT
TRBV7-2	TRBJ2-1	TRBD2	few	CASSLLALYNEQFF	TGTGCCAGCAGCCTACTAGCGCTCTACAATGAGCAGTTCTTC
TRBV7-2	TRBJ2-1	.	.	CASIRGTGGDEQFF	TGTGCCAGCATAAGGGGGACGGGTGGCGATGAGCAGTTCTTC
TRBV27	TRBJ2-6	TRBD1	.	CASSFTGQGVSGANVLTF	TGTGCCAGCAGCTTTACGGGACAGGGTGTTTCTGGGGCCAACGTCCTGACTTTC
TRBV30	TRBJ2-5	.	.	CAWRIQGWETQYF	TGTGCCTGGAGAATCCAGGGTTGGGAGACCCAGTACTTC
TRBV28	TRBJ1-2	.	.	CASQSTGDYGYTF	TGTGCCAGCCAATCGACTGGAGACTATGGCTACACCTTC
TRBV29-1	TRBJ2-7	.	.	CSVEDPGGFSHEQYF	TGCAGCGTTGAAGATCCGGGTGGTTTCTCCCACGAGCAGTACTTC
TRBV4-2	TRBJ1-5	.	.	CASSQESVGGWGQPQHF	TGTGCCAGCAGCCAAGAAAGTGTAGGCGGGTGGGGTCAGCCCCAGCATTTT
TRBV30	TRBJ2-2	TRBD1	.	CAWRQGALAGELFF	TGTGCCTGGAGACAGGGGGCATTGGCCGGGGAGCTGTTTTTT
TRBV5-8	TRBJ2-2	.	.	CASSLVGANTGELFF	TGTGCCAGCAGCTTGGTAGGGGCCAACACCGGGGAGCTGTTTTTT
TRBV10-3	TRBJ2-7	.	.	CATLAVQGSLPYEQYF	TGTGCCACCCTGGCGGTCCAGGGATCCCTCCCCTACGAGCAGTACTTC
TRBV30	TRBJ2-7	TRBD1	.	CALGPGQHSYEQYF	TGTGCCCTGGGCCCGGGACAGCACTCCTACGAGCAGTACTTC
TRBV6-5	TRBJ1-5	.	.	CASSSASTGNQPQHF	TGTGCCAGCAGTTCCGCGAGCACAGGGAATCAGCCCCAGCATTTT
TRBV7-6	TRBJ2-1	.	once	CASSSKSYNEQFF	TGTGCCAGCAGCTCTAAATCGTACAATGAGCAGTTCTTC
TRBV5-5	TRBJ1-5	.	.	CASSLTGPSNQPQHF	TGTGCCAGCAGCTTGACAGGACCTAGCAATCAGCCCCAGCATTTT
TRBV30	TRBJ1-1	TRBD1	.	CAWSGQGFFRNTEAFF	TGTGCCTGGAGCGGACAGGGGTTTTTTAGGAACACTGAAGCTTTCTTT
TRBV6-1	TRBJ2-3	.	.	CASSLTDTQYF	TGTGCCAGCAGCCTCACAGATACGCAGTATTTT
TRBV9	TRBJ2-7	TRBD2	.	CASSGGLAGVEQYF	TGTGCCAGCAGCGGAGGACTAGCGGGAGTAGAGCAGTACTTC
TRBV2	TRBJ2-7	.	.	CAIHGRTGAYEQYF	TGTGCCATCCACGGACGGACTGGAGCCTACGAGCAGTACTTC
TRBV20-1	TRBJ2-5	.	.	CSARGGETQYF	TGCAGTGCTAGAGGCGGAGAGACCCAGTACTTC
TRBV28	TRBJ1-1	.	.	CASSFGDIDTEAFF	TGTGCCAGCAGTTTCGGGGACATTGACACTGAAGCTTTCTTT
TRBV20-1	TRBJ2-1	.	.	CSARRNEQFF	TGCAGTGCTAGGAGGAATGAGCAGTTCTTC
TRBV6-6	TRBJ2-3	TRBD2	.	CASSVGGRLDTQYF	TGTGCCAGCAGTGTTGGCGGGAGGCTAGATACGCAGTATTTT
TRBV2	TRBJ1-4	.	.	CASRGGEEKLFF	TGTGCCAGCAGGGGGGGGGAAGAAAAACTGTTTTTT
TRBV18	TRBJ1-3	TRBD1	.	CASSDRASGNTIYF	TGTGCCAGCTCGGACAGGGCCTCTGGAAACACCATATATTTT
TRBV9	TRBJ2-1	.	.	CATARDTYNEQFF	TGTGCCACCGCCCGGGACACCTACAATGAGCAGTTCTTC
TRBV7-2	TRBJ1-5	.	once	CASSLAYGSQPQHF	TGTGCCAGCAGCTTAGCTTACGGTAGTCAGCCCCAGCATTTT
TRBV6-5	TRBJ2-7	TRBD1	.	CASNTRGRQEQYF	TGTGCCAGCAATACCAGGGGGCGTCAAGAGCAGTACTTC
TRBV30	TRBJ1-5	.	.	CAWSFGFGNQPQHF	TGTGCCTGGTCGTTCGGGTTCGGCAATCAGCCCCAGCATTTT
TRBV10-2	TRBJ1-1	.	.	CASIDRSWDTEAFF	TGCGCCAGCATAGACAGAAGTTGGGACACTGAAGCTTTCTTT